This is a list of T cell receptor beta chains from one sample in a study of T cells in Graves' hyperthyroidism and ophthalmopathy. A single record per CDR3 protein comes from TCRdb applying MiXCR to the multiplex PCR reads. The sample lists hundreds of thousands of distinct CDR3 sequences; around 42% were seen once. The sequencing input was peripheral blood or thyroid tissue (not recorded which). The receptors were sampled from a young woman with Graves' hyperthyroidism. Each CDR3 is given with its conserved first and last residue. A D gene is named only where the DNA matches it firmly. Not every row has a clone size; where given, it reads once, few, many or a size class.

j_call: TRBJ1-2
clone_size: .
d_call: TRBD1
v_call: TRBV15
cdr3_aa: CATSRTGGYGYTF
cdr3_nt: TGTGCCACCAGCCGGACAGGGGGCTATGGCTACACCTTC

j_call: TRBJ2-7
clone_size: .
d_call: .
v_call: TRBV12-3/TRBV12-4
cdr3_aa: CAGRPGRYVEQYF
cdr3_nt: TGTGCCGGCAGACCTGGACGGTATGTGGAGCAGTACTTC

j_call: TRBJ2-5
clone_size: many
d_call: .
v_call: TRBV7-6
cdr3_aa: CASSSTWGQGETQYF
cdr3_nt: TGTGCCAGCAGCTCTACCTGGGGGCAGGGAGAGACCCAGTACTTC

j_call: TRBJ1-1
clone_size: .
d_call: .
v_call: TRBV7-6
cdr3_aa: CASSLGTGYEEAFF
cdr3_nt: TGTGCCAGCAGCTTAGGCACAGGGTATGAAGAAGCTTTCTTT

j_call: TRBJ1-6
clone_size: few
d_call: .
v_call: TRBV5-1
cdr3_aa: CASSELSDHNSPLHF
cdr3_nt: TGTGCCAGCAGCGAACTCTCGGACCATAATTCACCCCTCCACTTT

j_call: TRBJ1-6
clone_size: many
d_call: .
v_call: TRBV7-2
cdr3_aa: CASSLNPGWDSPLHF
cdr3_nt: TGTGCCAGCAGCTTAAATCCGGGGTGGGATTCACCCCTCCACTTT

j_call: TRBJ1-6
clone_size: .
d_call: .
v_call: TRBV25-1
cdr3_aa: CASSPGQGKNSPLHF
cdr3_nt: TGTGCCAGCTCACCTGGGCAGGGCAAAAATTCACCCCTCCACTTT

j_call: TRBJ1-1
clone_size: .
d_call: TRBD1
v_call: TRBV9
cdr3_aa: CASSWGQGAGEAFF
cdr3_nt: TGTGCCAGCAGTTGGGGACAGGGGGCAGGGGAAGCTTTCTTT

j_call: TRBJ1-2
clone_size: many
d_call: .
v_call: TRBV7-9
cdr3_aa: CASSERQNYGYTF
cdr3_nt: TGTGCCAGCAGCGAGAGACAGAACTATGGCTACACCTTC

j_call: TRBJ2-7
clone_size: few
d_call: .
v_call: TRBV7-8
cdr3_aa: CASSLVWPGYEQYF
cdr3_nt: TGTGCCAGCAGCTTAGTTTGGCCGGGCTACGAGCAGTACTTC

j_call: TRBJ1-2
clone_size: once
d_call: .
v_call: TRBV7-6
cdr3_aa: CASSSISGVGYGYTF
cdr3_nt: TGTGCCAGCAGCTCGATTTCCGGGGTGGGCTATGGCTACACCTTC

j_call: TRBJ1-2
clone_size: .
d_call: .
v_call: TRBV19
cdr3_aa: CASSGRLSYGYTF
cdr3_nt: TGTGCCAGTAGTGGCAGGCTATCCTATGGCTACACCTTC

j_call: TRBJ2-7
clone_size: .
d_call: .
v_call: TRBV7-2
cdr3_aa: CASSPRRYEQYF
cdr3_nt: TGTGCCAGCAGCCCACGACGGTACGAGCAGTACTTC

j_call: TRBJ1-5
clone_size: .
d_call: TRBD1
v_call: TRBV12-3/TRBV12-4
cdr3_aa: CASSLRDRVHQPQHF
cdr3_nt: TGTGCCAGCAGTCTCCGGGACAGGGTACATCAGCCCCAGCATTTT

j_call: TRBJ2-7
clone_size: .
d_call: .
v_call: TRBV7-9
cdr3_aa: CATMTGLTGEQYF
cdr3_nt: TGTGCCACCATGACGGGTTTGACGGGCGAGCAGTACTTC

j_call: TRBJ2-6
clone_size: .
d_call: .
v_call: TRBV10-3
cdr3_aa: CAIKPRDNSGANVLTF
cdr3_nt: TGTGCCATCAAGCCCCGGGACAACTCTGGGGCCAACGTCCTGACTTTC

j_call: TRBJ2-7
clone_size: few
d_call: TRBD1
v_call: TRBV6-5
cdr3_aa: CASSYRQGSEQYF
cdr3_nt: TGTGCCAGCAGTTACCGACAGGGAAGCGAGCAGTACTTC

j_call: TRBJ1-1
clone_size: many
d_call: .
v_call: TRBV2
cdr3_aa: CASSEVGPPAFF
cdr3_nt: TGTGCCAGCAGTGAAGTGGGGCCTCCGGCCTTCTTT

j_call: TRBJ1-2
clone_size: many
d_call: TRBD1
v_call: TRBV19
cdr3_aa: CASSMTGGYGYTF
cdr3_nt: TGTGCCAGTAGTATGACAGGGGGATATGGCTACACCTTC

j_call: TRBJ1-1
clone_size: many
d_call: .
v_call: TRBV29-1
cdr3_aa: CSVAVGEAFF
cdr3_nt: TGCAGCGTAGCGGTGGGTGAAGCTTTCTTT

j_call: TRBJ1-4
clone_size: few
d_call: .
v_call: TRBV7-8
cdr3_aa: CASSVGTGTSGEKLFF
cdr3_nt: TGTGCCAGCAGCGTAGGAACGGGGACATCCGGAGAAAAACTGTTTTTT

j_call: TRBJ2-7
clone_size: .
d_call: TRBD2
v_call: TRBV2
cdr3_aa: CASSENGGSSYEQYF
cdr3_nt: TGTGCCAGCAGTGAGAATGGCGGGAGCTCCTACGAGCAGTACTTC

j_call: TRBJ2-7
clone_size: .
d_call: TRBD2
v_call: TRBV6-5
cdr3_aa: CASSLVRGGVAGAYSYEQYF
cdr3_nt: TGTGCCAGCAGTTTAGTTCGTGGGGGAGTAGCGGGAGCTTACTCCTACGAGCAGTACTTC

j_call: TRBJ2-5
clone_size: .
d_call: TRBD2
v_call: TRBV7-2
cdr3_aa: CASSGGLAGGRETQYF
cdr3_nt: TGTGCCAGCAGCGGGGGCCTAGCGGGAGGGCGAGAGACCCAGTACTTC

j_call: TRBJ1-1
clone_size: .
d_call: .
v_call: TRBV11-1
cdr3_aa: CASSLDSPGVENTEAFF
cdr3_nt: TGTGCCAGCAGCTTAGACTCCCCAGGGGTAGAGAACACTGAAGCTTTCTTT

j_call: TRBJ2-5
clone_size: .
d_call: TRBD1
v_call: TRBV25-1
cdr3_aa: CASSRQWTGDGETQYF
cdr3_nt: TGTGCCAGCAGTCGTCAATGGACAGGGGATGGGGAGACCCAGTACTTC

j_call: TRBJ2-5
clone_size: .
d_call: .
v_call: TRBV7-9
cdr3_aa: CASSQELRGETQYF
cdr3_nt: TGTGCCAGCAGCCAAGAGTTGAGGGGAGAGACCCAGTACTTC

j_call: TRBJ1-2
clone_size: .
d_call: .
v_call: TRBV25-1
cdr3_aa: CASGRGSPNYGYTF
cdr3_nt: TGTGCCAGCGGAAGGGGCTCCCCTAACTATGGCTACACCTTC

j_call: TRBJ2-7
clone_size: .
d_call: .
v_call: TRBV20-1
cdr3_aa: CSARDSVRGIYEQYF
cdr3_nt: TGCAGTGCTAGAGATTCGGTTCGCGGGATCTACGAGCAGTACTTC

j_call: TRBJ1-2
clone_size: many
d_call: .
v_call: TRBV25-1
cdr3_aa: CASSEWGANYGYTF
cdr3_nt: TGTGCCAGCAGTGAATGGGGGGCGAACTATGGCTACACCTTC

j_call: TRBJ1-2
clone_size: .
d_call: TRBD1
v_call: TRBV12-3/TRBV12-4
cdr3_aa: CASSHPGQDLYGYTF
cdr3_nt: TGTGCCAGCAGCCATCCCGGACAGGATCTATATGGCTACACCTTC

j_call: TRBJ2-6
clone_size: .
d_call: TRBD2
v_call: TRBV4-1
cdr3_aa: CASSQDGLAGSGANVLTF
cdr3_nt: TGCGCCAGCAGCCAAGATGGACTAGCGGGCTCTGGGGCCAACGTCCTGACTTTC

j_call: TRBJ1-1
clone_size: once
d_call: .
v_call: TRBV29-1
cdr3_aa: CSGTRDDTEAFF
cdr3_nt: TGCAGCGGGACCCGGGACGACACTGAAGCTTTCTTT

j_call: TRBJ2-7
clone_size: many
d_call: TRBD1
v_call: TRBV10-3
cdr3_aa: CAISEQGYEQYF
cdr3_nt: TGTGCCATCAGTGAACAGGGGTACGAGCAGTACTTC

j_call: TRBJ2-7
clone_size: .
d_call: TRBD2
v_call: TRBV7-8
cdr3_aa: CASSYEAGAGYEQYF
cdr3_nt: TGTGCCAGCAGTTACGAGGCGGGAGCAGGCTACGAGCAGTACTTC

j_call: TRBJ2-7
clone_size: few
d_call: .
v_call: TRBV10-3
cdr3_aa: CASSDPTGEGHEQYF
cdr3_nt: TGTGCCAGCAGTGACCCGACAGGGGAGGGGCACGAGCAGTACTTC

j_call: TRBJ1-6
clone_size: .
d_call: .
v_call: TRBV15
cdr3_aa: CATSTLGSQGSPLHF
cdr3_nt: TGTGCCACCAGCACCCTAGGGTCTCAGGGTTCACCCCTCCACTTT

j_call: TRBJ2-7
clone_size: .
d_call: .
v_call: TRBV7-9
cdr3_aa: CASSRASSHYEQYF
cdr3_nt: TGTGCCAGCAGCCGGGCCTCATCCCACTACGAGCAGTACTTC